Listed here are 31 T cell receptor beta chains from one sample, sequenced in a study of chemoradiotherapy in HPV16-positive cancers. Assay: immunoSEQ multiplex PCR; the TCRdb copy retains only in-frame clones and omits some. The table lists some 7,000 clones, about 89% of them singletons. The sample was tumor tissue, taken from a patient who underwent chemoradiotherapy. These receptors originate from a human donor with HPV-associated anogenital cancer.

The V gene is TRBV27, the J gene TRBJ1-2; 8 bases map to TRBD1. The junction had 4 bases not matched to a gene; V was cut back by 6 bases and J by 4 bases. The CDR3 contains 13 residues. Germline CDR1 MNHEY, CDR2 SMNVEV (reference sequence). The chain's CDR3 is CASSTTGVYGYTF. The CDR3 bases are TGTGCCAGCAGCACGACAGGGGTCTATGGCTACACCTTC.

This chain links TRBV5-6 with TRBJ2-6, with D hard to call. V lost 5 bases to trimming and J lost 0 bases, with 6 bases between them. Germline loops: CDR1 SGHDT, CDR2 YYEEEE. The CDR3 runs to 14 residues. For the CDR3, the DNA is TGTGCCAGCAGAGGCATCTCTGGGGCCAACGTCCTGACTTTC. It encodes CASRGISGANVLTF.

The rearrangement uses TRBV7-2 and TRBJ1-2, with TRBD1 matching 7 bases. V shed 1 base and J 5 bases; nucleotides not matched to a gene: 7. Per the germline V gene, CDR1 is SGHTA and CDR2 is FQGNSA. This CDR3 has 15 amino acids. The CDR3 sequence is CASSLGRTGGYGYTF. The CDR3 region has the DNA TGTGCCAGCAGCTTAGGGCGGACAGGAGGTTATGGCTACACCTTC.

The CDR3 DNA sequence: TGTGCCACGCTAAGAACAGGGAGGACTGGAAACACCATATATTTT. This codes for CATLRTGRTGNTIYF. The J gene is TRBJ1-3, the V gene TRBV19, with a possible D match to TRBD1 (6 bases). The CDR3 is 15 amino acids. V gave up 10 bases and J gave up 2 bases, with 18 bases separating them. Germline values: CDR1 LNHDA, CDR2 SQIVND (reference sequence).

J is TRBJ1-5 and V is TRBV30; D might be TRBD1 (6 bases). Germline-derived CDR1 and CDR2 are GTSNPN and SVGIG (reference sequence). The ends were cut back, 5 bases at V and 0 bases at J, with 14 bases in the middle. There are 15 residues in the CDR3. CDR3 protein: CAWSGEVYSNQPQHF. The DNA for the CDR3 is TGTGCCTGGTCAGGGGAGGTATATAGCAATCAGCCCCAGCATTTT.

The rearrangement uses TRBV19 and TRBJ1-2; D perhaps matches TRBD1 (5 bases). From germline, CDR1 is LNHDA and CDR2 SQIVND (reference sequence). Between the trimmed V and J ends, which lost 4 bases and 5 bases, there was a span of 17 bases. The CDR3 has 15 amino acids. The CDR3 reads CASSNPRGIGYGYTF. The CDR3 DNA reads TGTGCCAGTAGTAACCCCCGGGGGATCGGATATGGCTACACCTTC.

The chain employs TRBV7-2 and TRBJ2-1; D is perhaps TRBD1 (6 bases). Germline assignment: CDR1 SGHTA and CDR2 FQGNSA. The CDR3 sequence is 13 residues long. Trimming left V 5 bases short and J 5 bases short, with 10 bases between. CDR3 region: CASSRRQDNEQFF. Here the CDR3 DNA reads TGTGCCAGCAGCAGGCGACAGGACAATGAGCAGTTCTTC.

CDR3 sequence (DNA): TGTGCCAGTAGTATCAGAGTGAGAGGGGGCCAGAATCAGCCCCAGCATTTT. Amino acids: CASSIRVRGGQNQPQHF. The chain has TRBV19 and TRBJ1-5; TRBD1 matches at 7 bases. V gave up 3 bases and J gave up 4 bases; unmatched junction bases: 12. Germline values: CDR1 LNHDA, CDR2 SQIVND (reference sequence). This CDR3 is 17 amino acids long.

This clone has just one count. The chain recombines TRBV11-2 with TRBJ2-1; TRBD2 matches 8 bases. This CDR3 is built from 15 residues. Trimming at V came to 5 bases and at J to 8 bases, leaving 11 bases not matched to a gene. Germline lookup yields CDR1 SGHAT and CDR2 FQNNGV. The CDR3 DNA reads TGTGCCAGCAGCCTCGGGTCGGGAGGGGCTGATGAGCAGTTCTTC. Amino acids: CASSLGSGGADEQFF.

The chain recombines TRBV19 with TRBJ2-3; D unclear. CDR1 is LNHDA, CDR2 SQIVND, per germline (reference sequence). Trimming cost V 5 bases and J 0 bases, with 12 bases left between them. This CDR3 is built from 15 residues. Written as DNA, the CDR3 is TGTGCCAGTAGTTTTGGGCAGGATAGCACAGATACGCAGTATTTT. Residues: CASSFGQDSTDTQYF.

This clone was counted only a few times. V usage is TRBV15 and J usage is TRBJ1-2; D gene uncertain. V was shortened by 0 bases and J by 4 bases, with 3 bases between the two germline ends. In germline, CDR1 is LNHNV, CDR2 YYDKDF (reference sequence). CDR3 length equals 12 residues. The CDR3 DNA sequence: TGTGCCACCAGCAGAGAGAGCTATGGCTACACCTTC. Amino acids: CATSRESYGYTF.

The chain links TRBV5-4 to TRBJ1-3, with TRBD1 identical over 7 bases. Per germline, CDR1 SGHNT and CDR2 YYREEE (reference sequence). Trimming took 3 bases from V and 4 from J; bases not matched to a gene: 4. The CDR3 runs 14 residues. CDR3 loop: CASSYDRAGNTIYF. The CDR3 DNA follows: TGTGCCAGCAGCTACGACAGGGCCGGAAACACCATATATTTT.

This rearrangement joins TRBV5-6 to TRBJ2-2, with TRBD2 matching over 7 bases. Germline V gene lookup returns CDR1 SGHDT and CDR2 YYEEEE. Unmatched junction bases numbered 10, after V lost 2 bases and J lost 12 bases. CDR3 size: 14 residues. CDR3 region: CASSFGTNPMKLFF. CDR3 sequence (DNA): TGTGCCAGCAGCTTCGGGACTAACCCTATGAAGCTGTTTTTT.

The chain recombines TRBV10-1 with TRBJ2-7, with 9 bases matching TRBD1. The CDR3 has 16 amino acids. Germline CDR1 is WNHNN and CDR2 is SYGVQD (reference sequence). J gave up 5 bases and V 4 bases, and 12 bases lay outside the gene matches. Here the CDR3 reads CASSVMPGQGTNEQYF. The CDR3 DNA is TGCGCCAGCAGTGTCATGCCGGGACAGGGAACGAACGAGCAGTACTTC.

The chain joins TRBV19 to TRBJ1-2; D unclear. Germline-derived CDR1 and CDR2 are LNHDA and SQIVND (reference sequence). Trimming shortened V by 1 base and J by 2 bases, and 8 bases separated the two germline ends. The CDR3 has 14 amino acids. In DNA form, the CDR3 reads TGTGCCAGTAGTATAGTGTCTAGCAACTATGGCTACACCTTC. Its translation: CASSIVSSNYGYTF. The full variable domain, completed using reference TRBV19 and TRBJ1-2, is DGGITQSPKYLFRKEGQNVTLSCEQNLNHDAMYWYRQDPGQGLRLIYYSQIVNDFQKGDIAEGYSVSREKKESFPLTVTSAQKNPTAFYLCASSIVSSNYGYTFGSGTRLTVV.

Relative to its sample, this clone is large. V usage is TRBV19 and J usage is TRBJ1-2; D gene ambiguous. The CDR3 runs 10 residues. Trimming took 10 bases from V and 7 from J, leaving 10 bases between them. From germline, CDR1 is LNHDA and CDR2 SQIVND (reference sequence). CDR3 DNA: TGTGCCAACCCGGTAGGTGGCTACACCTTC. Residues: CANPVGGYTF.

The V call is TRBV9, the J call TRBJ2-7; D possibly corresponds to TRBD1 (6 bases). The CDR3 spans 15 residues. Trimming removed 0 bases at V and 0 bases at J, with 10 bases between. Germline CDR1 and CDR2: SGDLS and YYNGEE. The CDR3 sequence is CASSVEGGSSYEQYF. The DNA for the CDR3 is TGTGCCAGCAGCGTAGAAGGGGGAAGCTCCTACGAGCAGTACTTC.

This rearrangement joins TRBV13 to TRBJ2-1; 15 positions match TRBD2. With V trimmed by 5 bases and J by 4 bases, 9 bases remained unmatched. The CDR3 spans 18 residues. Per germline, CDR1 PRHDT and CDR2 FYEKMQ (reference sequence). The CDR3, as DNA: TGTGCCAGCAGCCGCCGGACTAGCGGGAGGGCCCAGTACAATGAGCAGTTCTTC. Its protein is CASSRRTSGRAQYNEQFF.

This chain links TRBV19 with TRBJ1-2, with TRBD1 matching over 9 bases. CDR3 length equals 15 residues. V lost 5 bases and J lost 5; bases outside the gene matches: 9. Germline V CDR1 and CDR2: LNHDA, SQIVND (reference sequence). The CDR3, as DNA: TGTGCCAGTAGTGCTCGGACAGGGGAGCAATATGGCTACACCTTC. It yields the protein CASSARTGEQYGYTF.

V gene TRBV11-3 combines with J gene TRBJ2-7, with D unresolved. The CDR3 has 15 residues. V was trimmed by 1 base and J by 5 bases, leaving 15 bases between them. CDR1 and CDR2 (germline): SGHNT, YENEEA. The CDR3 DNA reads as TGTGCCAGCAGCTTAGTAAGTACGACCTGGGACGAGCAGTACTTC. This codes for CASSLVSTTWDEQYF.

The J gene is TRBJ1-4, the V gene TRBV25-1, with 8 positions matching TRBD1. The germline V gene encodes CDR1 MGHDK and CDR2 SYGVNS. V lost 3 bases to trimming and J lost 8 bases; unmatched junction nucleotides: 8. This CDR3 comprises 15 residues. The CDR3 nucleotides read TGTGCCAGCAGTGACGCAGGACAGGGTAAAGAAAAACTGTTTTTT. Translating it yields CASSDAGQGKEKLFF.

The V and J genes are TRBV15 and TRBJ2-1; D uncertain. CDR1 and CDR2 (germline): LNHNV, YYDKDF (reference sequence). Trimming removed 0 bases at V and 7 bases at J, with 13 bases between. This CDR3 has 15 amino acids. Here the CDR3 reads CATSRDENSLNEQFF. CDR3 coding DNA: TGTGCCACCAGCAGAGATGAAAACTCCTTAAATGAGCAGTTCTTC. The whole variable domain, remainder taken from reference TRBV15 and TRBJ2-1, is DAMVIQNPRYQVTQFGKPVTLSCSQTLNHNVMYWYQQKSSQAPKLLFHYYDKDFNNEADTPDNFQSRRPNTSFCFLDIRSPGLGDTAMYLCATSRDENSLNEQFFGPGTRLTVL.

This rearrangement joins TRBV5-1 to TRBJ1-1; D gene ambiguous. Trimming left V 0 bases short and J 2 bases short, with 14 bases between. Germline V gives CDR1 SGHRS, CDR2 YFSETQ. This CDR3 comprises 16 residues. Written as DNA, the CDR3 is TGCGCCAGCAGCTTGGCCGCGGCAGAGGGAAACACTGAAGCTTTCTTT. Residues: CASSLAAAEGNTEAFF.

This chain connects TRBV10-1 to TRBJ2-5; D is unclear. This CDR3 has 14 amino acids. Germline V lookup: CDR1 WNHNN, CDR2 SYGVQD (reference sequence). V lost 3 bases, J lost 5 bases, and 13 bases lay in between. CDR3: CASSDSVVPETQYF. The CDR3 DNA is TGCGCCAGCAGTGATAGTGTAGTACCGGAGACCCAGTACTTC.

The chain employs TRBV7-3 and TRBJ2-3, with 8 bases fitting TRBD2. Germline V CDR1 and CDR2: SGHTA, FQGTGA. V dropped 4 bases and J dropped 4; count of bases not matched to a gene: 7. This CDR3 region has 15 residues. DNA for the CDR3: TGTGCCAGCAGCTCCCACGGGGGGGGCTCAGATACGCAGTATTTT. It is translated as CASSSHGGGSDTQYF.

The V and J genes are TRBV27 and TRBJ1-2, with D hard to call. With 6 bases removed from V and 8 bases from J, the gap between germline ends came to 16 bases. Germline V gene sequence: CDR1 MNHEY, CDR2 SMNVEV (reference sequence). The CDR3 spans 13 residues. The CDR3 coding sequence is TGTGCCAGCAGCCTCAACGTTTTTGGGGGCTACACCTTC. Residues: CASSLNVFGGYTF.

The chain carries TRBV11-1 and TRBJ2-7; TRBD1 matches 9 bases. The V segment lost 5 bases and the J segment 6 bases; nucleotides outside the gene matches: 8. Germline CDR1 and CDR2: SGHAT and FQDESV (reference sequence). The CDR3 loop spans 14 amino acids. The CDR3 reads CASSLTQGASEQYF. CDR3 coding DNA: TGTGCCAGCAGCCTAACACAGGGGGCAAGCGAGCAGTACTTC.

DNA for the CDR3: TGTGCCAGTAAACAGGGGGCCCAAGAGACCCAGTACTTC. Translation: CASKQGAQETQYF. The chain links TRBV19 to TRBJ2-5, with 9 bases fitting TRBD1. CDR1 and CDR2 from the germline V gene are LNHDA and SQIVND (reference sequence). This CDR3 is built from 13 residues. V trimming: 7 bases; J trimming: 1 base; junction bases outside the gene matches: 1.

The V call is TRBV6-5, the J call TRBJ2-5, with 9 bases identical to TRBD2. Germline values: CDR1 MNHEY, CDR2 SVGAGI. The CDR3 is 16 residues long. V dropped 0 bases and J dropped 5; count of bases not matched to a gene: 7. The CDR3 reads CASSYSGAGGQETQYF. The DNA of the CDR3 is TGTGCCAGCAGTTACTCGGGGGCGGGAGGGCAGGAGACCCAGTACTTC.

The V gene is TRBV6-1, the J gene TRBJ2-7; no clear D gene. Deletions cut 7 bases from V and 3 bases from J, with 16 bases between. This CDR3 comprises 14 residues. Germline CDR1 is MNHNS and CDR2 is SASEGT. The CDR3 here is CASNRLGRSYEQYF. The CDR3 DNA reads TGTGCCAGCAATAGACTTGGACGGAGCTACGAGCAGTACTTC.

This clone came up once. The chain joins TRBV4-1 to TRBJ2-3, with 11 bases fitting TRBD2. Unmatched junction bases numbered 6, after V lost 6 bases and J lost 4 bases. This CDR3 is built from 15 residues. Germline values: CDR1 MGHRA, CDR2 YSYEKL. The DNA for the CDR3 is TGCGCCAGCAGGGCGACTAGCGGGGCAGCAGATACGCAGTATTTT. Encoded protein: CASRATSGAADTQYF.